These T cell receptor beta chains were read from a single sample in a study of blood T cell repertoires in COVID-19. Using immunoSEQ multiplex PCR, the repertoire was profiled, and TCRdb retains in-frame clones only, with some absent. Among 200,000 to 250,000 clones, around 84% were seen once, and the ten largest hold roughly 4.2%. The sample was peripheral blood. The receptors were sampled from a man aged 45-65 years with acute or convalescent COVID-19. CDR3s include the opening cysteine and the closing phenylalanine or tryptophan. Each record gives: V gene, CDR3 protein.

TRBV3-1/TRBV3-2 | CASSQGLGGGFRADQPQHF
TRBV9 | CASSVGTSGGPRRTGELFF
TRBV11-2 | CASSFSYQAFF
TRBV2 | CASSFGTAGNTIYF
TRBV13 | CASSTGQRVWFF
TRBV7-2 | CASSPRTGRETQYF
TRBV10-3 | CAISYSGTDTQYF
TRBV4-1 | CASSREQGGTEAFF
TRBV4-2 | CASSQDRRGGVETQYF
TRBV2 | CASTIPRTGGEEKLFF
TRBV3-1/TRBV3-2 | CASSQPWRNEAFF
TRBV10-3 | CAISESTGFQPQHF
TRBV11-2 | CASSLSQGTTYEQYF
TRBV18 | CASSPPGVEELFF
TRBV2 | CASIYTEAFF
TRBV5-4 | CASSSVSGGLTQYF
TRBV5-1 | CASSLALNQPQHF
TRBV9 | CASSAHNRGGYGYTF
TRBV15 | CATSGERLAGATSTDTQYF
TRBV27 | CASSSLDTQYF
TRBV30 | CAWSSPRGAGEKLFF
TRBV20-1 | CSASLGARGYTF
TRBV6-1 | CASSEAGGINQPQHF
TRBV5-6 | CASSADLNSPLHF
TRBV12-5 | CASGSPSQGSQPQHF
TRBV6-5 | CASSYPSGTGNEQYF
TRBV5-4 | CASSAQGAAKNIQYF
TRBV4-1 | CASSQARTGLNYGYTF
TRBV30 | CAWTRQPDSPLHF
TRBV6-4 | CASSPQGSSDTQYF
TRBV7-9 | CASSLDQLGGKAFF
TRBV2 | CASTADRDRGTYGYTF
TRBV11-1 | CASSFTHEQYF
TRBV6-5 | CASRSQSNAPYEQYF
TRBV7-9 | CASSSPTGTPNTEAFF
TRBV6-6 | CASSYSGGELFF
TRBV6-5 | CATSPSTDTQYF
TRBV3-1/TRBV3-2 | CASSLHGSRRAENEKLFF
TRBV11-2 | CASSLLAGGHNEQFF
TRBV5-1 | CASSLDRRNLNTEAFF
TRBV13 | CASSLSLRQGFNYGYTF
TRBV12-3/TRBV12-4 | CASSFSQNYGYTF
TRBV2 | CASSVGRDRAQPQHF
TRBV2 | CASSALSYTF
TRBV19 | CASTGPGTGNSPLHF